Reported below is one TCR beta chain. The antigen this receptor binds is unknown. No clone much larger than this one lies a single base away; base qualities are absent. This record comes from a study of blood T cells in healthy people across ages (dated by TCRdb to between 2014 and 2017). Regarding the complete study: Template switching captured roughly one uniquely barcoded TCR beta cDNA molecule per two T cells in model experiments. The study measured age-related changes in TCR beta repertoire diversity using deep sequencing normalized with unique cDNA molecular identifiers. The donors were split into four age groups: young (average 16 years), middle-aged (about 40), aged (approximately 60) and long-lived (roughly 88). Donors of different ages were randomly distributed across sequencing lanes to avoid experimental bias. Using the same blood draw, the study looked at two additional independent replicas of 1 million unique cDNA reads for two donors, one aged 18 to 30 and the other aged 80 or older. Summary of the overall study and its limitations: Donor CMV infection status was unknown, potentially confounding age-related changes in expanded clonotypes. Compared with the aged group, more naive CD4+ T cells, fewer expanded clones and increased TCR diversity were shown by the long-lived group, suggesting age selection. Bulk unsorted PBMC profiling prevented conclusive comparison of naive and antigen-experienced compartments. Estimates of total diversity based on one million sequenced T cells were regarded as lower bounds and as underestimates. Observed TCR beta diversity per million T cells fell roughly linearly with age, and a significant reduction was already apparent by age roughly 40. There was a strong correlation between observed TCR beta diversity and the percentage of naive T cells measured by flow cytometry.

Donors were 35 to 40 systemically healthy Caucasian individuals from Russia aged 6 to 90 years. Approximately 10 milliliters of peripheral blood were collected from each donor into EDTA-treated Vacutainer tubes. PBMCs were isolated by Ficoll-Paque density-gradient centrifugation, with at least 6 million obtained per sample. Trizol reagent was used to extract total RNA from the PBMCs, yielding at least 5 micrograms per sample. For every donor, an aliquot of PBMCs went through flow cytometry to measure the percentages of naive CD45RAhigh/CD27high T cells. The library came from 5' RACE. The instrument was an Illumina HiSeq 2500. A second about 6 to 11 cycle PCR used a sample-barcoded 5' primer and a J-beta primer mix. A unique molecular identifier was introduced onto each TCR beta cDNA molecule by a template-switch 5' adaptor carrying 12 random nucleotides. At least 2.5 million CDR3-containing paired-end reads were obtained from each sample. First-strand cDNA synthesis was performed from all RNA using the Mint cDNA synthesis kit, with priming by a TRBC-specific oligonucleotide. Following uracil-DNA glycosylase treatment, a first 18-cycle PCR with universal primers M1SS and BC2_uni_R was performed on all cDNA. The paper's processing steps were these. Normalization of each sample was performed by random selection of 1 million high-quality reads, each carrying a distinct molecular identifier. Reads sharing molecular identifiers were discarded rather than binned into consensus sequences. MiTCR, set to a Q25 quality threshold and the strictest error-elimination algorithm, was used for CDR3 identification, clonotype clustering and error correction. Lower-bound total TCR beta diversity was estimated with a nonparametric unseen species model using Euler transformation. Clones were called with MiXCR by TCRdb after fastp trimmed the public reads at Q25, and only in-frame beta chains were retained. One record per CDR3 amino acid sequence lists the most common genes and DNA. In this record, the V and J calls reflect TCRdb's handling and not the investigators' own analysis. For this sample the table gives about 720,000 distinct CDR3 sequences, of which approximately 21% were detected only once. Clones ranked in the top ten supply 22% of the sample.

From cysteine to phenylalanine, the CDR3 is 14 amino acids long. Just CDR3 DNA is preserved here, 42 bases in frame from base 1. Relative to germline, V is 5 bases shorter and J is 3 bases shorter, with 10 bases between their ends. For CDR1 and CDR2, the germline V gene lists KGHDR and SFDVKD. Sequenced sample: blood. The sequence was obtained from a man aged 65 to 85 in good health. Recombination linked TRBV24-1 to TRBJ2-4; the D segment cannot be called with confidence. The encoded CDR3 is CATSATGHKNIQYF. The DNA sequence reads TGTGCCACCAGTGCGACCGGGCACAAAAACATTCAGTACTTC.